The 17 T cell receptor beta chains below were found in one sample sequenced in a study of naive and memory T cell subsets. The beta constant-region primer was an equimolar mix of two oligonucleotides covering TRBC1 and TRBC2. MiXCR, run by TCRdb on the UMI-ligation and nested PCR reads, gives a single entry per CDR3 protein. The sample contains around 40,000 distinct CDR3 sequences, more than 10% of which appear only once. Sequences were obtained from effector memory CD4+ T cells from blood. This sample's subset: effector memory, CD45RA- CD27-. These receptor sequences come from a human donor in good health.

The chain couples TRBV7-8 to TRBJ2-7; D is possibly TRBD1 (5 bases). The CDR3 sequence is 16 residues long. V dropped 4 bases and J dropped 0 bases, with 16 bases sitting between them. Germline CDR1 SGHVS, CDR2 FQNEAQ. CDR3 protein: CASSSGHLASSYEQYF. CDR3 DNA sequence: TGTGCCAGCAGCTCCGGACATCTCGCGAGCTCCTACGAGCAGTACTTC. The entire variable domain, with the rest obtained from reference TRBV7-8 and TRBJ2-7, is as follows: GAGVSQSPRYKVAKRGQDVALRCDPISGHVSLFWYQQALGQGPEFLTYFQNEAQLDKSGLPSDRFFAERPEGSVSTLKIQRTQQEDSAVYLCASSSGHLASSYEQYFGPGTRLTVT.

By its share, this clonotype is medium-sized (0.01 to 0.1%). This chain uses TRBV20-1 with TRBJ2-1, with TRBD2 identical over 9 bases. The CDR3 covers 15 residues. With 3 bases clipped from V and 5 bases from J, the junction kept 8 bases outside the gene matches. Germline-derived CDR1 and CDR2 are DFQATT and SNEGSKA (reference sequence). CDR3 sequence: CSASKPTSGNNEQFF. DNA of the CDR3: TGCAGTGCTAGTAAGCCGACTAGCGGTAACAATGAGCAGTTCTTC.

Concerning this clonotype: One base away lies a much larger clone, so this may be a sequencing read error. The gene calls are TRBV14 and TRBJ2-7; D possibly corresponds to TRBD1 (6 bases). Trimming pared 8 bases from V and 6 bases from J, leaving 11 bases between. CDR3 length: 11 residues. Per germline, CDR1 SGHDN and CDR2 FVKESK. In DNA, the CDR3 is TGTGCCAGCGCCAGGGGTAGCGAGCAGTACTTC. It encodes CASARGSEQYF.

This clonotype appeared many times. V is TRBV20-1 and J is TRBJ1-1; TRBD1 is a possible D gene (6 bases). The germline V and J ends were trimmed by 3 bases and 6 bases, with 14 bases remaining between them. Germline V gene sequence: CDR1 DFQATT, CDR2 SNEGSKA (reference sequence). CDR3 length equals 13 residues. The CDR3 region is CSASMGQGAEAFF. The CDR3 bases are TGCAGTGCTAGTATGGGACAAGGCGCTGAAGCTTTCTTT.

This clonotype came up a few times. This chain links TRBV6-6 with TRBJ2-5; D not resolved. This CDR3 comprises 14 residues. CDR1 is MNHNY and CDR2 is SVGAGI in the germline V gene (reference sequence). V was clipped by 0 bases and J by 7 bases, with 12 bases between them. CDR3 amino acids: CASSYSDGTGTQYF. The DNA for the CDR3 is TGTGCCAGCAGTTACTCGGACGGAACTGGGACCCAGTACTTC.

The chain couples TRBV2 to TRBJ1-1; a weak D match, TRBD1 (5 bases). Per the germline V gene, CDR1 is SNHLY and CDR2 is FYNNEI. The V end was cut by 5 bases, the J end by 4 bases, with 17 bases between. The CDR3 length is 15 residues. The CDR3 here is CASSLPVGGVTEAFF. The CDR3 nucleotides read TGTGCCAGCAGTCTACCAGTTGGGGGGGTCACTGAAGCTTTCTTT. Drawing the rest from reference TRBV2 and TRBJ1-1, the complete variable domain is EPEVTQTPSHQVTQMGQEVILRCVPISNHLYFYWYRQILGQKVEFLVSFYNNEISEKSEIFDDQFSVERPDGSNFTLKIRSTKLEDSAMYFCASSLPVGGVTEAFFGQGTRLTVV.

This clonotype was observed a handful of times. The chain is built from TRBV29-1 and TRBJ1-1; 12 bases are a match to TRBD1. Unmatched junction bases numbered 14, after V lost 7 bases and J lost 5 bases. Germline CDR1 is SQVTM and CDR2 is ANQGSEA. The CDR3 loop spans 16 amino acids. The CDR3 DNA reads TGCAGCGCACGTCGTCGGGACAGGGGGCCATGGACTGAAGCTTTCTTT. This encodes CSARRRDRGPWTEAFF.

This rearrangement joins TRBV25-1 to TRBJ2-5; 10 nucleotides match TRBD2. This CDR3 spans 18 amino acids. Germline CDR1 MGHDK, CDR2 SYGVNS. V dropped 3 bases and J dropped 4; count of bases not matched to a gene: 14. The CDR3 coding sequence is TGTGCCAGCAGTGACGGGCCTAGCGGGAGCCCCCTACGAGAGACCCAGTACTTC. Protein sequence: CASSDGPSGSPLRETQYF.

This clonotype was observed a few times. The chain couples TRBV28 to TRBJ2-1; D might be TRBD2 (6 bases). The germline gives CDR1 MDHEN, CDR2 SYDVKM. The CDR3 is made up of 12 amino acids. Trimming left V 5 bases short and J 6 bases short, with 8 bases between. The CDR3 DNA reads as TGTGCCAGCAGTAAGACTAGCAATGAGCAGTTCTTC. Amino acids: CASSKTSNEQFF. Variable domain in full (rest from reference TRBV28 and TRBJ2-1): DVKVTQSSRYLVKRTGEKVFLECVQDMDHENMFWYRQDPGLGLRLIYFSYDVKMKEKGDIPEGYSVSREKKERFSLILESASTNQTSMYLCASSKTSNEQFFGPGTRLTVL.

This clonotype turned up a few times. The genes are TRBV28 and TRBJ2-6; 14 bases are a match to TRBD2. Germline values: CDR1 MDHEN, CDR2 SYDVKM. V lost 2 bases and J lost 2; bases outside the gene matches: 2. This CDR3 is built from 18 residues. The CDR3 loop reads CASSLMGLAGAGANVLTF. In DNA form, the CDR3 reads TGTGCCAGCAGTTTAATGGGACTAGCGGGAGCTGGGGCCAACGTCCTGACTTTC.

The V call is TRBV19, the J call TRBJ1-5; the D gene is possibly TRBD1 (5 bases). This CDR3 region has 14 residues. V was pared by 0 bases and J by 4 bases, with 7 bases between. Germline CDR1 is LNHDA and CDR2 is SQIVND (reference sequence). The CDR3 reads CASSIETANQPQHF. CDR3 DNA sequence: TGTGCCAGTAGTATAGAGACAGCGAATCAGCCCCAGCATTTT.

This clonotype occurred a few times. J is TRBJ2-1 and V is TRBV28, with a tentative D call TRBD1 (6 bases). V lost 6 bases, J lost 5 bases, and 14 bases lay in between. Germline CDR1 reads MDHEN; CDR2 reads SYDVKM. The CDR3 is 14 amino acids. CDR3 residues: CASRNSDSHNEQFF. The CDR3 DNA follows: TGTGCCAGCAGGAACTCGGACAGCCACAATGAGCAGTTCTTC.

The rearrangement joins TRBV6-2 or TRBV6-3 to TRBJ2-1, with TRBD2 matching over 12 bases. The junction had 2 bases not matched to a gene; V was cut back by 7 bases and J by 4 bases. The CDR3 is made up of 14 amino acids. From germline, CDR1 is MNHEY and CDR2 SVGEGT. This CDR3 is CASTSGRVYNEQFF. CDR3 nucleotide sequence: TGTGCCAGCACTAGCGGGAGGGTTTACAATGAGCAGTTCTTC.

The chain is built from TRBV27 and TRBJ2-1; D is possibly TRBD2 (10 bases). V lost 4 bases, J lost 12 bases, and 22 bases lay in between. The CDR3 has 15 amino acids. Germline V gene sequence: CDR1 MNHEY, CDR2 SMNVEV (reference sequence). The CDR3 loop is CASSSGTGSGRGQFF. CDR3 sequence (DNA): TGTGCCAGCAGTTCCGGGACAGGGAGCGGGAGGGGGCAGTTCTTC.

This chain links TRBV6-1 with TRBJ2-1, with 7 bases fitting TRBD1. This CDR3 spans 13 amino acids. Per the germline V gene, CDR1 is MNHNS and CDR2 is SASEGT. CDR3 protein: CAAQTGTYNEQFF. DNA for the CDR3: TGTGCTGCCCAGACAGGGACCTACAATGAGCAGTTCTTC.

This clonotype appeared many times. The rearrangement uses TRBV11-2 and TRBJ2-5; D remains unclear. The germline V gene encodes CDR1 SGHAT and CDR2 FQNNGV. The CDR3 extends over 11 amino acids. The V end was cut by 3 bases, the J end by 5 bases, with 4 bases between. In DNA form, the CDR3 reads TGTGCCAGCAGCTTCCGGGAGACCCAGTACTTC. This encodes CASSFRETQYF.

Only a few counts were recorded for this clonotype. The chain uses TRBV4-2 and TRBJ2-2; 9 bases map to TRBD2. The germline V gene encodes CDR1 LGHNA and CDR2 YNFKEQ. V was pared by 0 bases and J by 2 bases, with 4 bases of the junction left unmatched. The CDR3 has 17 amino acids. The CDR3 nucleotides read TGTGCCAGCAGCCAAGAGCGGGGGGGGGATAACACCGGGGAGCTGTTTTTT. It yields the protein CASSQERGGDNTGELFF.